The source of this T cell receptor beta chain is a study of prognosis after radiotherapy for stage I lung cancer. Study overall: The patients comprised over 10 men and several women, spanning ages about 53 to 84 and having a median of about 70 years. Delivery of radiotherapy was by SBRT in 3 to 5 fractions at a biologically effective dose of at least 100 Gy. Histologically, the tumors comprised squamous cell carcinoma in seven patients and adenocarcinoma in roughly 11. Study-wide results and limits: TRBV and TRBJ gene usage reportedly differed between patients with and without metastases.

Using two-round multiplex PCR, the authors amplified TCR beta CDR3 from genomic DNA. During first-round PCR, primers specific to each TRBV and TRBJ gene were used. A single record per CDR3 protein comes from TCRdb applying MiXCR to the multiplex PCR reads. Counted here are 15,000 to 20,000 distinct CDR3 sequences, around 24% occurring once; the ten biggest clones make up around a fifth. The V gene's germline CDR1 is GTSNPN and CDR2 SVGIG (reference sequence). The CDR3 has 12 residues. Note on this clonotype: What it recognizes is unknown. Mismatch with germline at one junction end may stem from a read error.

The starting material was PBMCs, obtained before or after stereotactic body radiation therapy (not recorded which). The sequence came from a donor aged 50 or older with non-small cell lung cancer. This chain uses TRBV30 with TRBJ2-1; D remains ambiguous. Here the CDR3 DNA reads TGTGCCTGGGATAAAGGTACTTACAATGAGCAGTTC. It is translated as CAWDKGTYNEQF.